Following are 25 T cell receptor beta chains from one sample sequenced in a study of T cell repertoires in cytomegalovirus infection. TCRdb re-called the reads through MiXCR, storing one row per CDR3 protein. The sample includes about 920,000 distinct CDR3 sequences, roughly 30% of them seen just once. Antigens of these TCRs are unknown. Source: cultured CD8+ T cells from PBMCs, taken from culture after CMV antigen stimulation. All receptors derive from a human donor in good health (CMV status not recorded). Some clones in this sample may be carry-over from other donors' samples.

J is TRBJ2-1 and V is TRBV4-3, with 10 bases identical to TRBD1. Per germline, CDR1 LGHNA and CDR2 YSLEER. This CDR3 has 18 amino acids. V shed 0 bases, J shed 3 bases, and the junction held 8 bases outside the gene matches. CDR3 bases: TGCGCCAGCAGCCAAGACGTCACCGGGACAGGGGACTACAATGAGCAGTTCTTC. Protein product: CASSQDVTGTGDYNEQFF.

The chain uses TRBV7-9 and TRBJ2-3; possibly TRBD1 for D (5 bases). CDR3 size: 16 residues. V lost 5 bases and J 3 bases, leaving 18 bases between the germline ends. CDR1 is SEHNR and CDR2 is FQNEAQ in the germline V gene (reference sequence). In nucleotides, the CDR3 is TGTGCCAGCAGCCCCTCGCAAGGGGCACAGACAGATACGCAGTATTTT. Translating it yields CASSPSQGAQTDTQYF.

The chain links TRBV12-3 or TRBV12-4 to TRBJ2-5, with D unclear. CDR3 length: 15 amino acids. V lost 5 bases, J lost 1 base, and 14 bases lay in between. The CDR3 sequence is CASSRVWGSQETQYF. In nucleotides, the CDR3 is TGTGCCAGCAGTCGTGTGTGGGGATCCCAAGAGACCCAGTACTTC.

This clonotype has only a few counts. V usage is TRBV10-3 and J usage is TRBJ1-5; D is undetermined. The V end was cut by 6 bases, the J end by 1 base, with 10 bases between. CDR1 and CDR2 from the germline V gene are ENHRY and SYGVKD. The CDR3 is 14 amino acids. CDR3 protein: CAIREGRSNQPQHF. For the CDR3, the DNA is TGTGCCATCAGGGAAGGGAGGAGCAATCAGCCCCAGCATTTT.

The rearrangement uses TRBV2 and TRBJ2-3; TRBD2 is a possible D gene (5 bases). V gave up 3 bases and J gave up 3 bases, with 13 bases separating them. Germline V gene sequence: CDR1 SNHLY, CDR2 FYNNEI. The CDR3 has 15 residues. The CDR3: CASSEEGSDTDTQYF. The CDR3 bases are TGTGCCAGCAGTGAGGAAGGGAGTGATACAGATACGCAGTATTTT.

A few counts support this clonotype. The chain combines TRBV6-2 or TRBV6-3 with TRBJ2-7; D is undetermined. Germline CDR1 reads MNHEY; CDR2 reads SVGEGT. V was clipped by 0 bases and J by 3 bases, with 6 bases between them. The length of the CDR3 is 13 residues. The CDR3 sequence is CASSYSKDYEQYV. In DNA form, the CDR3 reads TGTGCCAGCAGTTACTCGAAGGACTACGAGCAGTACGTC.

There are many counts of this clonotype. The chain employs TRBV27 and TRBJ2-1; 9 bases line up with TRBD2. The CDR3 runs to 16 residues. Germline CDR1 MNHEY, CDR2 SMNVEV (reference sequence). V shed 4 bases, J shed 8 bases, and the junction held 12 bases outside the gene matches. The CDR3 nucleotides read TGTGCCAGCAGTTCCACACTCATGACTAGCGGCGATGAGCAGTTCTTC. Protein product: CASSSTLMTSGDEQFF.

This clonotype was found many times. The rearrangement uses TRBV12-3 or TRBV12-4 and TRBJ2-3; D might be TRBD2 (6 bases). Trimming removed 3 bases at V and 0 bases at J, with 10 bases between. This CDR3 is 15 amino acids long. CDR3 DNA sequence: TGTGCCAGCAGTTTCGCGGGGAGTAGCACAGATACGCAGTATTTT. It encodes CASSFAGSSTDTQYF.

The J gene is TRBJ1-2, the V gene TRBV6-5, with D unresolved. CDR1 and CDR2 (germline): MNHEY, SVGAGI. The CDR3 extends over 15 amino acids. V was pared by 0 bases and J by 1 base, with 9 bases between. This chain's CDR3 is CASSYSSDGNYGYTF. The DNA for the CDR3 is TGTGCCAGCAGTTACTCGAGTGACGGTAACTATGGCTACACCTTC.

This clonotype was counted ten times or more. The V and J genes are TRBV7-9 and TRBJ1-5, with D unclear. Per the germline V gene, CDR1 is SEHNR and CDR2 is FQNEAQ (reference sequence). V was pared by 2 bases and J by 6 bases, with 11 bases between. This CDR3 is 14 amino acids long. This CDR3 reads CASSLKGSGQPQHF. The CDR3 DNA reads TGTGCCAGCAGCTTAAAGGGATCGGGTCAGCCCCAGCATTTT.

V usage is TRBV7-9 and J usage is TRBJ1-2; D possibly corresponds to TRBD1 (5 bases). CDR1 is SEHNR, CDR2 FQNEAQ, per germline (reference sequence). The CDR3 covers 13 residues. Trimming left V 6 bases short and J 3 bases short, with 11 bases between. CDR3 sequence: CASRSGHDYGYTF. The CDR3 DNA is TGTGCCAGCAGATCTGGACACGACTATGGCTACACCTTC.

In its sample, this clonotype was seen a few times. The CDR3 bases are TGCGCCAGCAGAACCGGGACAGCCGCCTACAATGAGCAGTTCTTC. It is translated as CASRTGTAAYNEQFF. V and J are TRBV5-1 and TRBJ2-1; TRBD1 matches 7 bases. The CDR3 covers 15 residues. Germline loops: CDR1 SGHRS, CDR2 YFSETQ. The ends lost 5 bases at V and 2 bases at J; junction bases unmatched: 7.

This chain uses TRBV7-2 with TRBJ2-1, with 7 bases matching TRBD1. Unmatched junction bases numbered 7, after V lost 3 bases and J lost 5 bases. CDR1 and CDR2 from the germline V gene are SGHTA and FQGNSA. The CDR3 runs to 15 residues. The CDR3 sequence: CASSFATGTDNEQFF. The CDR3 region has the DNA TGTGCCAGCAGCTTTGCGACCGGGACAGACAATGAGCAGTTCTTC.

This clonotype showed up just a few times. V usage is TRBV27 and J usage is TRBJ2-6; D might be TRBD1 or TRBD2, each matching 5 bases. This CDR3 comprises 13 residues. Trimming stripped 8 bases from V and 0 bases from J, with 5 bases between. Germline CDR1 and CDR2: MNHEY and SMNVEV (reference sequence). The DNA of the CDR3 is TGTGCCAGCGGGACCTCTGGGGCCAACGTCCTGACTTTC. It codes for CASGTSGANVLTF.

The chain recombines TRBV19 with TRBJ1-2; D perhaps matches TRBD1 (6 bases). The CDR3 is 12 amino acids. The germline V and J ends were trimmed by 1 base and 9 bases, with 9 bases remaining between them. The V gene's germline CDR1 is LNHDA and CDR2 SQIVND (reference sequence). The CDR3 reads CASSIGGQSYTF. CDR3 DNA: TGTGCCAGTAGTATAGGCGGACAGAGCTACACCTTC.

The V and J genes are TRBV29-1 and TRBJ2-7, with 9 bases matching TRBD1. After removal of 0 bases from V and 3 bases from J, the junction contained 3 bases not matched to a gene. Germline CDR1 and CDR2: SQVTM and ANQGSEA. This CDR3 has 14 amino acids. Here the CDR3 DNA reads TGCAGCGTTGAAGACCAGGGACAGGGCTACGAGCAGTACTTC. This sequence encodes CSVEDQGQGYEQYF.

The chain is built from TRBV7-9 and TRBJ2-1; perhaps TRBD2 as D (5 bases). V lost 5 bases and J 4 bases, leaving 18 bases between the germline ends. The germline V gene has CDR1 SEHNR and CDR2 FQNEAQ (reference sequence). This CDR3 contains 16 residues. The CDR3 DNA reads as TGTGCCAGCAGCCCAAAGCAGGAGGCAAAATACAATGAGCAGTTCTTC. It encodes CASSPKQEAKYNEQFF.

CDR3 nucleotides: TGTGCCAGCAGCTTAAGAGCGAAGATCGAGCAGTACGTC. As protein: CASSLRAKIEQYV. The chain links TRBV7-3 to TRBJ2-7, with D hard to call. The CDR3 has 13 amino acids. Germline V gene lookup returns CDR1 SGHTA and CDR2 FQGTGA. The V gene lost 1 base and the J gene lost 6 bases, with 10 bases spanning the gap.

This clonotype was seen a few times. The chain employs TRBV12-3 or TRBV12-4 and TRBJ1-1; D is ambiguous. The CDR3 is 14 residues long. The V end was cut by 3 bases, the J end by 3 bases, with 11 bases between. CDR3 DNA: TGTGCCAGCAGTTTGGGGAACATATACACTGAAGCTTTCTTT. This codes for CASSLGNIYTEAFF.

The gene calls are TRBV27 and TRBJ2-3; the match to TRBD1 covers 9 bases. Germline loops: CDR1 MNHEY, CDR2 SMNVEV (reference sequence). V lost 10 bases, J lost 0 bases, and 8 bases stayed unmatched. This CDR3 is built from 15 residues. The CDR3 nucleotides are TGTGCCACTGCATGGACAGGGGACAGCACAGATACGCAGTATTTT. Translating gives CATAWTGDSTDTQYF.

This clonotype was observed a few times. The chain employs TRBV7-6 and TRBJ2-7, with D uncertain. The ends were cut back, 6 bases at V and 6 bases at J, with 12 bases in the middle. Germline V CDR1 and CDR2: SGHVS, FNYEAQ. This CDR3 comprises 12 residues. The CDR3 nucleotides read TGTGCCAGCAGGCATAATAAGGGCGAGCAGTACTTC. The encoded protein is CASRHNKGEQYF. Supplemented by reference TRBV7-6 and TRBJ2-7, the full variable domain reads GAGVSQSPRYKVTKRGQDVALRCDPISGHVSLYWYRQALGQGPEFLTYFNYEAQQDKSGLPNDRFSAERPEGSISTLTIQRTEQRDSAMYRCASRHNKGEQYFGPGTRLTVT.

This clonotype was counted between two and nine times. CDR3 in amino acids: CASSSRGLREKLFF. CDR3 bases: TGTGCCAGCAGTTCCAGGGGGCTTCGAGAAAAACTGTTTTTT. The V and J genes are TRBV27 and TRBJ1-4, with 8 positions matching TRBD1. Germline V gives CDR1 MNHEY, CDR2 SMNVEV (reference sequence). Trimming at V came to 4 bases and at J to 8 bases, leaving 6 bases not matched to a gene. The CDR3 extends over 14 amino acids.

This clonotype was observed a few times. The chain uses TRBV7-6 and TRBJ2-3; TRBD2 matches at 9 bases. Per germline, CDR1 SGHVS and CDR2 FNYEAQ. J gave up 1 base and V 1 base, and 6 bases lay outside the gene matches. This CDR3 region has 17 residues. This CDR3 reads CASSLGLAGKRTDTQYF. The CDR3 bases are TGTGCCAGCAGCTTAGGCCTAGCGGGGAAACGCACAGATACGCAGTATTTT.

This chain joins TRBV4-3 and TRBJ2-1; 7 positions match TRBD1. From germline, CDR1 is LGHNA and CDR2 YSLEER. The CDR3 runs to 17 residues. V lost 0 bases and J lost 4; bases outside the gene matches: 9. The CDR3 protein is CASSQDWIGGRYNEQFF. The CDR3, as DNA: TGCGCCAGCAGCCAAGATTGGATAGGGGGCCGGTACAATGAGCAGTTCTTC.

Comment on this clonotype: The junction does not match germline at one end; this may be a read error. This rearrangement joins TRBV7-6 to TRBJ2-7; 11 bases agree with TRBD1. This CDR3 spans 15 amino acids. The germline gives CDR1 SGHVS, CDR2 FNYEAQ. CDR3 sequence: CASSHRDRGSYEQYF. CDR3 DNA sequence: TGTGCTAGCAGCCACCGGGACAGGGGGTCCTACGAGCAGTACTTC.